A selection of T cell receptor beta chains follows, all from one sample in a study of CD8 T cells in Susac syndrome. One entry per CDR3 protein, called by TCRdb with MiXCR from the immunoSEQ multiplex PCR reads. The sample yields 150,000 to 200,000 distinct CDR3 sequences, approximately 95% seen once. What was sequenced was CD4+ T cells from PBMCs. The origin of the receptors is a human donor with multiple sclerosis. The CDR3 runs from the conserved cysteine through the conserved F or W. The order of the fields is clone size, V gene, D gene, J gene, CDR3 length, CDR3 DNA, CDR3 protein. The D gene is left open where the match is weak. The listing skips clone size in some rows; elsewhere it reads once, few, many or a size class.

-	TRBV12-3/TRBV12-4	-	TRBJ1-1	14	TGTGCCAGCAGTTTAACCTTATTCGACACTGAAGCTTTCTTT	CASSLTLFDTEAFF
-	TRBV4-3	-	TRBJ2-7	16	TGCGCCAGCAGCCAAGGGGGGTCTACGATACCCTACGAGCAGTACTTC	CASSQGGSTIPYEQYF
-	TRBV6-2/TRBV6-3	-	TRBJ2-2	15	TGTGCCAGCAGTTACTCTGGACTAAACACCGGGGAGCTGTTTTTT	CASSYSGLNTGELFF
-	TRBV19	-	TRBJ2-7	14	TGTGCCAGTAGTATAACTGAAATCTCCTACGAGCAGTACTTC	CASSITEISYEQYF
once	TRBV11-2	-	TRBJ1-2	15	TGTGCCAGCAGCTCGATTCGTGGGGCTAACTATGGCTACACCTTC	CASSSIRGANYGYTF
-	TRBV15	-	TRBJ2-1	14	TGTGCCACCAGCAGAGGGACTCGCGGCGGTGAGCAGTTCTTC	CATSRGTRGGEQFF
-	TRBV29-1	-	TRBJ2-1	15	TGCAGCGTTGAGTCGACGAACAGCATTTACAATGAGCAGTTCTTC	CSVESTNSIYNEQFF
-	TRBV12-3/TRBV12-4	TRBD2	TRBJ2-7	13	TGTGCCAGCAACCTCAGCGGGGTTGGCGAGCAGTACTTC	CASNLSGVGEQYF
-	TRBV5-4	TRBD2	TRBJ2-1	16	TGTGCCAGCAGCTTGGGCTCAGCGGGAGGGCCTAATGAGCAGTTCTTC	CASSLGSAGGPNEQFF
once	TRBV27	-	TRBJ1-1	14	TGTGCCAGCGGAGACCGGGACTTTCACACTGAAGCTTTCTTT	CASGDRDFHTEAFF
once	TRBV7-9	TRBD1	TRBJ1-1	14	TGTGCCAGCAGCTCAGACAGGGAGAACACTGAAGCTTTCTTT	CASSSDRENTEAFF
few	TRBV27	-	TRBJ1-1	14	TGTGCCAGCAGGGATATGGGAGGGCCCACTGAAGCTTTCTTT	CASRDMGGPTEAFF
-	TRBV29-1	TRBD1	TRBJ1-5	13	TGCAGCGTGGGGACAGGGACTAATCAGCCCCAGCATTTT	CSVGTGTNQPQHF
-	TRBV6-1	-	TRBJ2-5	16	TGTGCCAGCAGCCCCACTCGGGCGACCCCTGGGGAGACCCAGTACTTC	CASSPTRATPGETQYF
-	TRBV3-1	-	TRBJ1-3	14	TGTGCCAGCAGCCGACTCCTGGAGGGAAACACCATATATTTT	CASSRLLEGNTIYF
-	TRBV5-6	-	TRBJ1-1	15	TGTGCCAGCAGCCCATGGCGGGGCGTGAACACTGAAGCTTTCTTT	CASSPWRGVNTEAFF
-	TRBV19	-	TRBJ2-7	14	TGTGCCAGTAGCCTCGGGCCACCGATCTACGAGCAGCACTTC	CASSLGPPIYEQHF
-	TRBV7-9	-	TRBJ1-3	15	TGTGCCAGCAGCTTACTACAGGGCTCTGGAAACACCATATATTTT	CASSLLQGSGNTIYF
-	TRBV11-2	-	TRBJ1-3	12	TGTGCCAGCAGAATCTTCGGAAACACCATATATTTT	CASRIFGNTIYF
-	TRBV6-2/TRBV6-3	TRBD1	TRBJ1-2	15	TGTGCCAGCAGTTACCCCTCGACAGGGGACTATGGCTACACCTTC	CASSYPSTGDYGYTF
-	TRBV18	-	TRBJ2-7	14	TGTGCCAGCTCACCACGCCAGGGGAAGGACGAGCAGTACTTC	CASSPRQGKDEQYF
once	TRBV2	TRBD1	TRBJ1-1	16	TGTGCCAGCATGGGAGGACAGGGCCTAATGAACACTGAAGCTTTCTTT	CASMGGQGLMNTEAFF
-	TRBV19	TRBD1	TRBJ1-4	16	TGTGCCAGTAGTGGGACAGCCGTCCTTAATAATGAAAAACTGTTTTTT	CASSGTAVLNNEKLFF
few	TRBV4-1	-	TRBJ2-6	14	TGCGCCAGCAGCCCCGCGCCTGGGGCCAACGTCCTGACTTTC	CASSPAPGANVLTF
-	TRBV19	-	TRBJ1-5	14	TGTGCCAGTAGTCGGAGGAGGGGGGTAGCGCCCCAGCATTTT	CASSRRRGVAPQHF
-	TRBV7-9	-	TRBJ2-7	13	TGTGCCAGCAGCCCACAACAGGGCTACGAGCAGTACTTC	CASSPQQGYEQYF
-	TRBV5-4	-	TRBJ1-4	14	TGTGCCAGCAAAAGCCAGGGAACCGATGAAAAACTGTTTTTT	CASKSQGTDEKLFF
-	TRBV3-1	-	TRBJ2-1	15	TGTGCCAGCAGCTTTGGAGGGGGCACCTACAATGAGCAGTTCTTC	CASSFGGGTYNEQFF
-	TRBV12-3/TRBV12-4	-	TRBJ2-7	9	TGTGCCAACACGGACGAGCAGTACTTC	CANTDEQYF
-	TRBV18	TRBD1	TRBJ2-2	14	TGTGCCAGCTCGAGACAGGGCCGGACCGGGGAGCTGTTTTTT	CASSRQGRTGELFF
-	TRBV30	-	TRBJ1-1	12	TGTGCCTGGAACAGGGTTAGAACTGAAGCTTTCTTT	CAWNRVRTEAFF
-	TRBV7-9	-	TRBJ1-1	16	TGTGCCAGCAGCTCCGGAGGGGGGGCCGGGAACACTGAAGCTTTCTTT	CASSSGGGAGNTEAFF
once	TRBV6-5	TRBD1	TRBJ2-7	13	TGTGCCAGCAGGGACAGGGGAGTGGGAGAGCAGTACTTC	CASRDRGVGEQYF
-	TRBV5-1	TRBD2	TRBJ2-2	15	TGCGCCAGCACCGGGACTACCGCGAACACCGGGGAGCTGTTTTTT	CASTGTTANTGELFF
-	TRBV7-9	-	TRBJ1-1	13	TGTGCCAGCAGCTTACCAGGGTTACCTGAAGCTTTCTTT	CASSLPGLPEAFF
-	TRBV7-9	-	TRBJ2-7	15	TGTGCCAGCAGCTTAGGGGGCTTCAACTCCTACGAGCAGTACTTC	CASSLGGFNSYEQYF
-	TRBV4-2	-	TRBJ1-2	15	TGTGCCAGCAGCCAAAGCATGGGGCCGGCTTCGGGCTACACCTTC	CASSQSMGPASGYTF
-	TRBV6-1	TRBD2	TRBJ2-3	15	TGTGCCAGCACCGGGACTAGCGGGAGAATAGATACGCAGTATTTT	CASTGTSGRIDTQYF
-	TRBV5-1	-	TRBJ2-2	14	TGCGCCAGCAGCCTAACTGGGCCGCCCGGGGAGCTGTTTTTT	CASSLTGPPGELFF
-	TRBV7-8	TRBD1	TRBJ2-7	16	TGTGCCAGCAGCGCGTTGCCGGGACAGGGGCCTTACGAGCAGTACTTC	CASSALPGQGPYEQYF
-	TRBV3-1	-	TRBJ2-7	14	TGTGCCAGCAGCCAAGAGGCTCTCTCCTACGAGCAGTACTTC	CASSQEALSYEQYF